Listed here are 30 T cell receptor beta chains from one sample, sequenced in a study of graft-versus-host responses after intestinal transplantation. Data came from immunoSEQ multiplex PCR; TCRdb stores just in-frame clones and leaves some out. Of approximately 14,000 clones listed, over 30% are singletons. The sequencing used alloreactive CD4+ T cells from a mixed lymphocyte reaction culture, collected before intestinal transplant. Subset denoted: CFSE-low proliferating T cells sorted from roughly 6-day pre-transplant mixed lymphocyte reaction (GvH or HvG direction). The receptors were gathered from a human patient who received an intestinal transplant.

This chain joins TRBV18 and TRBJ1-6, with 7 bases that match TRBD1. The length of the CDR3 is 16 residues. V gave up 3 bases and J gave up 8 bases; unmatched junction bases: 10. CDR1 is KGHSH and CDR2 is LQKENI in the germline V gene. The CDR3 nucleotides are TGTGCCAGCTCACCTAGGACAGGAAGGGACCATTCACCCCTCCACTTT. Protein sequence: CASSPRTGRDHSPLHF.

As DNA, the CDR3 is TGTGCCAGCAGTTTGAAGGGGTACGATGGCTACACCTTC. Its protein product is CASSLKGYDGYTF. The chain uses TRBV28 and TRBJ1-2; TRBD1 might be the D (5 bases). In germline, CDR1 is MDHEN, CDR2 SYDVKM. V was shortened by 3 bases and J by 6 bases, with 11 bases between the two germline ends. The CDR3 sequence is 13 residues long.

The V call is TRBV4-3, the J call TRBJ1-5, with D unclear. This CDR3 is 16 amino acids long. Trimming took off 0 bases at V and 0 bases at J, with 9 bases between the two ends. CDR1 is LGHNA, CDR2 YSLEER, per germline. This CDR3 is CASSQDAAGSNQPQHF. CDR3 nucleotides: TGCGCCAGCAGCCAAGATGCGGCCGGTAGCAATCAGCCCCAGCATTTT.

This clone was seen more than once but under ten times. The chain couples TRBV6-5 to TRBJ1-2; unclear D gene. V lost 7 bases, J lost 8 bases, and 14 bases lay in between. The V gene's germline CDR1 is MNHEY and CDR2 SVGAGI. CDR3 size: 12 residues. In DNA, the CDR3 is TGTGCCAGCAAACACCCGGAGGAGGGCTACACCTTC. Translating it yields CASKHPEEGYTF.

The CDR3: CAWSYGGNTEAFF. The DNA of the CDR3 is TGTGCCTGGAGTTATGGAGGGAACACTGAAGCTTTCTTT. The chain combines TRBV30 with TRBJ1-1; D is unresolved. Germline V lookup: CDR1 GTSNPN, CDR2 SVGIG (reference sequence). The CDR3 runs to 13 residues. Trimming cost V 2 bases and J 1 base, with 8 bases left between them.

In this sample, this clone turned up a few times. J is TRBJ1-4 and V is TRBV5-6, with 9 bases identical to TRBD1. From germline, CDR1 is SGHDT and CDR2 YYEEEE. The V gene end was trimmed by 4 bases and the J gene end by 7 bases; junction bases not matched to a gene: 8. The CDR3 extends over 15 amino acids. CDR3 sequence reads: CASSAEQGAGEKLFF. CDR3 sequence (DNA): TGTGCCAGCAGCGCCGAACAGGGGGCGGGTGAAAAACTGTTTTTT. The entire variable domain, with the rest obtained from reference TRBV5-6 and TRBJ1-4, is as follows: DAGVTQSPTHLIKTRGQQVTLRCSPKSGHDTVSWYQQALGQGPQFIFQYYEEEERQRGNFPDRFSGHQFPNYSSELNVNALLLGDSALYLCASSAEQGAGEKLFFGSGTQLSVL.

This clone has more than one count but fewer than ten. J is TRBJ1-2 and V is TRBV27; 8 bases line up with TRBD1. The V segment lost 2 bases and the J segment 4 bases; nucleotides outside the gene matches: 9. Germline assignment: CDR1 MNHEY and CDR2 SMNVEV (reference sequence). The CDR3 has 16 residues. DNA for the CDR3: TGTGCCAGCAGTTTAGTCGGACAGGGCCATCCCTATGGCTACACCTTC. Protein product: CASSLVGQGHPYGYTF.

In its sample, this clone was seen a few times. The genes are TRBV11-2 and TRBJ1-1; D is possibly TRBD1 (5 bases). The V and J ends lost 5 bases and 5 bases respectively, with 18 bases between them. In germline, CDR1 is SGHAT, CDR2 FQNNGV. The CDR3 runs to 15 residues. CDR3 amino acids: CASSPHPGVRTEAFF. CDR3 coding DNA: TGTGCCAGCAGCCCCCATCCGGGGGTGCGAACTGAAGCTTTCTTT. Supplemented by reference TRBV11-2 and TRBJ1-1, the full variable domain reads EAGVAQSPRYKIIEKRQSVAFWCNPISGHATLYWYQQILGQGPKLLIQFQNNGVVDDSQLPKDRFSAERLKGVDSTLKIQPAKLEDSAVYLCASSPHPGVRTEAFFGQGTRLTVV.

The rearrangement joins TRBV13 to TRBJ2-7; weak D call: TRBD1 (6 bases). The germline gives CDR1 PRHDT, CDR2 FYEKMQ (reference sequence). This CDR3 spans 16 amino acids. Between the trimmed V and J ends, which lost 0 bases and 5 bases, there was a span of 17 bases. CDR3 nucleotides: TGTGCCAGCAGCTTAGGCCTCAGGGGAGATTCGAACGAGCAGTACTTC. Protein sequence: CASSLGLRGDSNEQYF.

In this sample, this clone turned up a few times. The chain has TRBV6-5 and TRBJ2-7; D possibly corresponds to TRBD1 (7 bases). V was clipped by 0 bases and J by 5 bases, with 14 bases between them. Germline CDR1 reads MNHEY; CDR2 reads SVGAGI. The CDR3 is 15 residues long. The CDR3 region is CASSYSRQGGDEQYF. In DNA, the CDR3 is TGTGCCAGCAGTTACTCGCGACAGGGAGGAGACGAGCAGTACTTC.

This chain links TRBV19 with TRBJ2-7; 9 nucleotides line up with TRBD2. Trimming cost V 1 base and J 4 bases; bases outside gene matches: 8. Germline CDR1 and CDR2: LNHDA and SQIVND (reference sequence). The CDR3 extends over 16 amino acids. The CDR3 is CASSIVGGLAMYEQYF. The CDR3 coding sequence is TGTGCCAGTAGTATAGTGGGGGGACTAGCAATGTACGAGCAGTACTTC.

The J gene is TRBJ1-2, the V gene TRBV30, with TRBD1 matching over 8 bases. Germline CDR1 reads GTSNPN; CDR2 reads SVGIG (reference sequence). The CDR3 runs 13 residues. V trimming: 4 bases; J trimming: 6 bases; junction bases outside the gene matches: 7. The CDR3 coding sequence is TGTGCCTGGACCCAAACAGGGGGTCATGGCTACACCTTC. The encoded protein is CAWTQTGGHGYTF.

This clone occurred a few times. Here the CDR3 DNA reads TGTGCCATCACCCCTTCTGGGGGACAGGGTGTCTACGAGCAGTACTTC. As protein: CAITPSGGQGVYEQYF. The V gene is TRBV10-3, the J gene TRBJ2-7; 9 positions match TRBD1. This CDR3 has 16 residues. The V segment lost 7 bases and the J segment 3 bases; nucleotides outside the gene matches: 13. Germline CDR1 ENHRY, CDR2 SYGVKD.

The V gene is TRBV4-3, the J gene TRBJ1-4; 7 positions match TRBD1. CDR3 size: 17 residues. From germline, CDR1 is LGHNA and CDR2 YSLEER. The V and J ends lost 4 bases and 7 bases, in that order; junction bases with no gene match: 15. CDR3 sequence (DNA): TGCGCCAGCAGCCCAAGACTCATAGGGGGCTCGGGTGAAAAACTGTTTTTT. As protein: CASSPRLIGGSGEKLFF.

The gene calls are TRBV6-1 and TRBJ1-1; perhaps TRBD1 as D (5 bases). Trimming pared 4 bases from V and 4 bases from J, leaving 16 bases between. The CDR3 extends over 15 amino acids. Germline V gene lookup returns CDR1 MNHNS and CDR2 SASEGT. CDR3 loop: CASSGRVSWSTEAFF. CDR3 bases: TGTGCCAGCAGTGGCAGGGTGTCTTGGAGCACTGAAGCTTTCTTT.

This clone appeared a few times. The chain combines TRBV2 with TRBJ2-3; TRBD2 aligns across 11 bases. This CDR3 comprises 13 residues. Germline CDR1 reads SNHLY; CDR2 reads FYNNEI. J was trimmed by 3 bases and V by 8 bases; bases with no gene match: 1. CDR3 nucleotide sequence: TGTGCCAGCGGGACTAGCGGAACAGATACGCAGTATTTT. Its translation: CASGTSGTDTQYF.

V gene TRBV10-3 combines with J gene TRBJ1-1; D perhaps matches TRBD1 (6 bases). Germline V gene data show CDR1 as ENHRY and CDR2 as SYGVKD. This CDR3 contains 14 residues. The V end was cut by 4 bases, the J end by 0 bases, with 9 bases between. CDR3 sequence: CAISAGQLNTEAFF. CDR3 nucleotides: TGTGCCATCAGTGCGGGACAATTGAACACTGAAGCTTTCTTT.

V usage is TRBV19 and J usage is TRBJ2-1; 7 nucleotides align to TRBD1. The CDR3 spans 14 residues. Germline-derived CDR1 and CDR2 are LNHDA and SQIVND (reference sequence). V shed 3 bases and J 4 bases; nucleotides not matched to a gene: 3. This chain's CDR3 is CASSIRGQYNEQFF. The CDR3 DNA reads as TGTGCCAGTAGTATTAGGGGACAGTACAATGAGCAGTTCTTC.

The sample holds a few counts of this clone. The rearrangement joins TRBV6-6 to TRBJ2-5, with D perhaps TRBD1 (5 bases). V was clipped by 6 bases and J by 5 bases, with 16 bases between them. The CDR3 covers 14 residues. In germline, CDR1 is MNHNY, CDR2 SVGAGI (reference sequence). CDR3 in DNA: TGTGCCAGCAGGCGTTCTTTAGGGGTGGAGACCCAGTACTTC. Protein: CASRRSLGVETQYF.

The chain recombines TRBV9 with TRBJ1-1; the match to TRBD1 covers 9 bases. The CDR3 spans 13 residues. Germline lookup yields CDR1 SGDLS and CDR2 YYNGEE. V lost 7 bases, J lost 9 bases, and 10 bases stayed unmatched. This chain's CDR3 is CASDPDRGYKAFF. In DNA form, the CDR3 reads TGTGCCAGCGACCCGGACAGGGGATATAAAGCTTTCTTT.

This clone has just a few counts. The chain is built from TRBV27 and TRBJ1-5, with 8 positions matching TRBD1. V trimming: 6 bases; J trimming: 6 bases; junction bases outside the gene matches: 13. The CDR3 covers 16 residues. Germline-derived CDR1 and CDR2 are MNHEY and SMNVEV (reference sequence). CDR3 in DNA: TGTGCCAGCAGCCCTCAAGAAGGACAGGGTGGTCAGCCCCAGCATTTT. It encodes CASSPQEGQGGQPQHF.

The V call is TRBV19, the J call TRBJ1-2, with D possibly TRBD1 on 5 matching bases. Looked up from germline, CDR1 is LNHDA and CDR2 is SQIVND (reference sequence). This CDR3 is built from 13 residues. The V end lost 7 bases, the J end lost 4 bases, and 13 bases lay between the germline ends. CDR3 coding DNA: TGTGCCAGTACCGGGGGTTGGACCTATGGCTACACCTTC. Encoded protein: CASTGGWTYGYTF.

The genes are TRBV29-1 and TRBJ2-3; 7 nucleotides align to TRBD1. CDR1 and CDR2 (germline): SQVTM, ANQGSEA. The CDR3 covers 13 residues. The CDR3 sequence: CSATTGDDDTQYF. As DNA, the CDR3 is TGCAGTGCTACAACAGGGGACGACGATACGCAGTATTTT.

V and J are TRBV19 and TRBJ2-2; unclear D gene. Germline CDR1 and CDR2: LNHDA and SQIVND (reference sequence). The CDR3 sequence is 14 residues long. Between the trimmed V and J ends, which lost 3 bases and 0 bases, there was a span of 5 bases. CDR3: CASSILANTGELFF. The CDR3 DNA is TGTGCCAGTAGTATTTTAGCGAACACCGGGGAGCTGTTTTTT.

This clone is categorized as medium-sized. This chain joins TRBV5-6 and TRBJ1-4; D is unresolved. This CDR3 is 14 amino acids long. Germline lookup yields CDR1 SGHDT and CDR2 YYEEEE. V was clipped by 4 bases and J by 9 bases, with 16 bases between them. As DNA, the CDR3 is TGTGCCAGCAGCGTAGGAGGGCCAATCCAAAAACTGTTTTTT. Its translation: CASSVGGPIQKLFF.

The V and J genes are TRBV6-5 and TRBJ1-1; D is undetermined. The V gene lost 3 bases and the J gene lost 1 base, with 12 bases spanning the gap. Germline CDR1 MNHEY, CDR2 SVGAGI. CDR3 length: 15 residues. As DNA, the CDR3 is TGTGCCAGCAGTTATAGCGCGGGTGGGAACACTGAAGCTTTCTTT. The encoded protein is CASSYSAGGNTEAFF.

The chain carries TRBV19 and TRBJ1-5; a possible D gene is TRBD1 (6 bases). V lost 7 bases, J lost 1 base, and 17 bases lay in between. Germline V gene sequence: CDR1 LNHDA, CDR2 SQIVND (reference sequence). The CDR3 loop spans 16 amino acids. In DNA, the CDR3 is TGTGCCAGTACCCTAGGGGGGGTTTTGAGCAATCAGCCCCAGCATTTT. Protein product: CASTLGGVLSNQPQHF.

This clone has more than one count but fewer than ten. CDR3 loop: CASSQDRNYGYTF. In nucleotides, the CDR3 is TGCGCCAGCTCCCAGGACAGAAACTATGGCTACACCTTC. The chain employs TRBV10-1 and TRBJ1-2, with D perhaps TRBD1 (6 bases). CDR1 and CDR2 from the germline V gene are WNHNN and SYGVQD (reference sequence). CDR3 length: 13 residues. Trimming left V 8 bases short and J 2 bases short, with 12 bases between.

This chain joins TRBV30 and TRBJ1-3, with D tentatively TRBD1 (5 bases). The length of the CDR3 is 13 residues. The germline V and J ends were trimmed by 2 bases and 2 bases, with 7 bases remaining between them. Germline V CDR1 and CDR2: GTSNPN, SVGIG (reference sequence). The CDR3 sequence: CAWSSRAGNTIYF. The CDR3 DNA reads TGTGCCTGGAGTAGCAGGGCTGGAAACACCATATATTTT.

This clone was seen only once. This chain links TRBV30 with TRBJ1-2; D uncertain. V lost 2 bases and J lost 5, with 9 bases in between. CDR1 is GTSNPN, CDR2 SVGIG, per germline (reference sequence). The CDR3 has 12 residues. CDR3 nucleotides: TGTGCCTGGAGTCCCGGAGGATATGGCTACACCTTC. Translated: CAWSPGGYGYTF.